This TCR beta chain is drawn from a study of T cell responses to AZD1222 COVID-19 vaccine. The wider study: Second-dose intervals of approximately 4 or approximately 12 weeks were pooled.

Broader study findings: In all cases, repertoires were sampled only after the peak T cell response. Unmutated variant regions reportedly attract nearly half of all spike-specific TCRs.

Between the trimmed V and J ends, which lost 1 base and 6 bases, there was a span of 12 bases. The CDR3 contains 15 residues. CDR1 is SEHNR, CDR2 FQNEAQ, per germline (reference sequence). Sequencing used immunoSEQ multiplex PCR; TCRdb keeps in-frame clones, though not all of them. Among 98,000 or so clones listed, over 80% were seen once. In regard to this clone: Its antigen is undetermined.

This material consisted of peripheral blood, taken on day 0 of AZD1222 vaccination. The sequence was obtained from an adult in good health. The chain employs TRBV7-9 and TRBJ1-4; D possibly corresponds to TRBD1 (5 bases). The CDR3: CASSLVGQGDEKLFF. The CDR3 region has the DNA TGTGCCAGCAGCTTAGTTGGGCAGGGAGATGAAAAACTGTTTTTT.